This entry lists 25 T cell receptor beta chains sequenced from one sample in a study of OX40 agonist ivuxolimab in advanced cancers. Libraries were prepared by immunoSEQ multiplex PCR; TCRdb keeps only in-frame clonotypes and omits some of them. Of 65,000 to 80,000 clones in the sample, approximately 83% were seen once. The sequences come from CD4+ or CD8+ T cells sorted from blood, collected in a trial of the OX40 agonist ivuxolimab. These receptors originate from an adult with an advanced solid tumor such as melanoma, head and neck, liver or kidney cancer.

The gene calls are TRBV6-1 and TRBJ2-7; no clear D. CDR1 is MNHNS and CDR2 is SASEGT in the germline V gene. The CDR3 has 12 residues. V lost 6 bases and J 4 bases, leaving 10 bases between the germline ends. CDR3 sequence: CASSSREYEQYF. As DNA, the CDR3 is TGTGCCAGCAGCTCCCGAGAATACGAGCAGTACTTC.

The rearrangement joins TRBV6-5 to TRBJ2-3; 10 bases match TRBD1. The V gene end was trimmed by 0 bases and the J gene end by 6 bases; junction bases not matched to a gene: 3. The CDR3 extends over 15 amino acids. Per the germline V gene, CDR1 is MNHEY and CDR2 is SVGAGI. The CDR3 DNA sequence: TGTGCCAGCAGTTACTCCGGGACAGGGGTTGATACGCAGTATTTT. Translated: CASSYSGTGVDTQYF.

The rearrangement links TRBV5-5 to TRBJ2-3; D assignment may be TRBD1 or TRBD2 (6 bases each). The CDR3 runs to 15 residues. From germline, CDR1 is SGHKS and CDR2 YYEKEE (reference sequence). The V end lost 6 bases, the J end lost 0 bases, and 14 bases lay between the germline ends. CDR3 DNA: TGTGCCAGCAACCGGTTGGGGGGCAGCACAGATACGCAGTATTTT. It encodes CASNRLGGSTDTQYF. Together with reference TRBV5-5 and TRBJ2-3, the CDR3 gives the full variable domain: DAGVTQSPTHLIKTRGQQVTLRCSPISGHKSVSWYQQVLGQGPQFIFQYYEKEERGRGNFPDRFSARQFPNYSSELNVNALLLGDSALYLCASNRLGGSTDTQYFGPGTRLTVL.

This clone was seen a handful of times. The chain is built from TRBV6-5 and TRBJ1-6, with 8 bases identical to TRBD1. CDR3 length: 15 residues. V lost 0 bases and J lost 13; bases outside the gene matches: 8. Germline V lookup: CDR1 MNHEY, CDR2 SVGAGI. CDR3 in amino acids: CASSYSRTGNLPLHF. CDR3 nucleotide sequence: TGTGCCAGCAGTTACTCACGGACAGGGAATCTTCCCCTCCACTTT.

The V call is TRBV28, the J call TRBJ2-7, with 10 bases matching TRBD2. This CDR3 is built from 15 residues. Germline values: CDR1 MDHEN, CDR2 SYDVKM. With V trimmed by 5 bases and J by 2 bases, 6 bases remained unmatched. CDR3 in DNA: TGTGCCAGCAGTGAAATAGCGGGGGGAACCTACGAGCAGTACTTC. Translated: CASSEIAGGTYEQYF.

The chain recombines TRBV11-2 with TRBJ2-5, with 12 positions matching TRBD2. Germline V gene lookup returns CDR1 SGHAT and CDR2 FQNNGV. The V gene end was trimmed by 4 bases and the J gene end by 5 bases; junction bases not matched to a gene: 2. This CDR3 has 14 amino acids. The DNA for the CDR3 is TGTGCCAGCAGCTCCGGACTAGCGGGGGAGACCCAGTACTTC. Protein product: CASSSGLAGETQYF.

The CDR3 protein is CASSDRVSGYTF. CDR3 coding DNA: TGTGCCAGCAGTGACAGGGTTAGCGGCTACACCTTC. This chain uses TRBV28 with TRBJ1-2; 7 bases align to TRBD1. In germline, CDR1 is MDHEN, CDR2 SYDVKM. V was clipped by 5 bases and J by 8 bases; unmatched bases: 5. The CDR3 totals 12 residues.

This chain joins TRBV5-1 and TRBJ1-1; a weak D match, TRBD1 (5 bases). The length of the CDR3 is 13 residues. The ends were cut back, 5 bases at V and 3 bases at J, with 11 bases in the middle. In germline, CDR1 is SGHRS, CDR2 YFSETQ. The CDR3 bases are TGCGCCAGCAGTTCCCTGGGGGACACTGAAGCTTTCTTT. Translating gives CASSSLGDTEAFF.

This clone was observed once. V and J are TRBV7-2 and TRBJ1-2; D is undetermined. V lost 2 bases, J lost 4 bases, and 11 bases lay in between. This CDR3 spans 14 amino acids. The germline CDR1 and CDR2 sequences are SGHTA and FQGNSA. CDR3 DNA sequence: TGTGCCAGCAGCTTACCACCATTTACCTATGGCTACACCTTC. Residues: CASSLPPFTYGYTF.

The gene calls are TRBV7-2 and TRBJ2-1, with TRBD2 matching over 7 bases. V lost 3 bases, J lost 10 bases, and 15 bases stayed unmatched. Germline CDR1 is SGHTA and CDR2 is FQGNSA. The CDR3 totals 16 residues. For the CDR3, the DNA is TGTGCCAGCAGCTTGTCCCTTTTCCGCGGGAGCCAGGAGCAGTTCTTC. This gives the protein CASSLSLFRGSQEQFF. The variable domain in full, with the rest retrieved from reference TRBV7-2 and TRBJ2-1, is GAGVSQSPSNKVTEKGKDVELRCDPISGHTALYWYRQSLGQGLEFLIYFQGNSAPDKSGLPSDRFSAERTGGSVSTLTIQRTQQEDSAVYLCASSLSLFRGSQEQFFGPGTRLTVL.

By share, this clone ranks as medium-sized (0.01 to 0.1%). This sequence joins TRBV19 and TRBJ1-5; D ambiguous. V lost 6 bases and J 0 bases, leaving 6 bases between the germline ends. This CDR3 contains 13 residues. Germline V gives CDR1 LNHDA, CDR2 SQIVND (reference sequence). The CDR3: CASRGSSNQPQHF. CDR3 DNA: TGTGCCAGTAGGGGAAGTAGCAATCAGCCCCAGCATTTT. Based on the CDR3 plus reference TRBV19 and TRBJ1-5, the full variable domain is DGGITQSPKYLFRKEGQNVTLSCEQNLNHDAMYWYRQDPGQGLRLIYYSQIVNDFQKGDIAEGYSVSREKKESFPLTVTSAQKNPTAFYLCASRGSSNQPQHFGDGTRLSIL.

The chain carries TRBV29-1 and TRBJ1-1, with D possibly TRBD1 on 6 matching bases. Germline CDR1 and CDR2: SQVTM and ANQGSEA. CDR3 length: 14 amino acids. Trimming left V 3 bases short and J 4 bases short, with 15 bases between. CDR3 protein: CSVDALRGPTEAFF. The CDR3 region has the DNA TGCAGCGTTGATGCCCTCCGGGGGCCCACTGAAGCTTTCTTT.

V usage is TRBV19 and J usage is TRBJ2-1; D not resolved. Germline CDR1 is LNHDA and CDR2 is SQIVND (reference sequence). V dropped 0 bases and J dropped 9 bases, with 12 bases sitting between them. There are 14 residues in the CDR3. The CDR3 nucleotides are TGTGCCAGTAGTATAGATCCGGCCCGTCCTGAGCAGTTCTTC. It encodes CASSIDPARPEQFF.

The genes are TRBV18 and TRBJ2-3, with 7 bases matching TRBD2. V was pared by 8 bases and J by 3 bases, with 11 bases of the junction left unmatched. This CDR3 contains 15 residues. Germline V gene lookup returns CDR1 KGHSH and CDR2 LQKENI. In DNA, the CDR3 is TGTGCCAGCCCAGATATAGGCGGGAGAACAGATACGCAGTATTTT. As protein: CASPDIGGRTDTQYF.

This clone has a handful of counts. The CDR3 here is CSKIVQETQYF. For the CDR3, the DNA is TGCAGCAAAATTGTCCAAGAGACCCAGTACTTC. This rearrangement joins TRBV20-1 to TRBJ2-5; D uncertain. CDR1 and CDR2 (germline): DFQATT, SNEGSKA (reference sequence). This CDR3 comprises 11 residues.

This rearrangement joins TRBV11-2 to TRBJ1-5, with D unresolved. The germline V and J ends were trimmed by 0 bases and 4 bases, with 10 bases remaining between them. This CDR3 has 15 residues. Germline V CDR1 and CDR2: SGHAT, FQNNGV. For the CDR3, the DNA is TGTGCCAGCAGCTTAGATATCACGGTTAATCAGCCCCAGCATTTT. The encoded protein is CASSLDITVNQPQHF.

CDR3 coding DNA: TGTGCCAGCATCCCATACGGCTATAGCAATCAGCCCCAGCATTTT. It encodes CASIPYGYSNQPQHF. This chain joins TRBV6-1 and TRBJ1-5; D gene unclear. The CDR3 is 15 residues long. Germline V CDR1 and CDR2: MNHNS, SASEGT. With 7 bases removed from V and 0 bases from J, the gap between germline ends came to 13 bases.

This clone was picked up a small number of times. The chain is built from TRBV30 and TRBJ1-5; TRBD1 agrees at 7 bases. This CDR3 contains 14 residues. Germline CDR1 is GTSNPN and CDR2 is SVGIG (reference sequence). The V segment lost 1 base and the J segment 4 bases; nucleotides outside the gene matches: 4. The CDR3 nucleotides read TGTGCCTGGAGTGCGGGACAGCTTAATCAGCCCCAGCATTTT. Translation gives CAWSAGQLNQPQHF.

The rearrangement uses TRBV6-1 and TRBJ2-7; D not resolved. Germline loops: CDR1 MNHNS, CDR2 SASEGT. This CDR3 comprises 15 residues. V was cut by 6 bases and J by 0 bases, with 15 bases left in between. In DNA form, the CDR3 reads TGTGCCAGCAGCCCTATTGGACGTGGCTCCTACGAGCAGTACTTC. Amino acids: CASSPIGRGSYEQYF.

The rearrangement joins TRBV28 to TRBJ1-6, with D unclear. The V gene's germline CDR1 is MDHEN and CDR2 SYDVKM. The length of the CDR3 is 14 residues. V lost 1 base and J 11 bases, leaving 12 bases between the germline ends. CDR3 protein: CASSLLEGTAPLHF. CDR3 nucleotides: TGTGCCAGCAGTTTATTGGAGGGAACCGCACCCCTCCACTTT.

The CDR3 nucleotides read TGTGCCAGCAGTCCGACATACAGGGGCGGTGGCTACACCTTC. Its protein product is CASSPTYRGGGYTF. The rearrangement uses TRBV6-5 and TRBJ1-2; 7 bases match TRBD1. The V gene end was trimmed by 5 bases and the J gene end by 7 bases; junction bases not matched to a gene: 10. The CDR3 spans 14 residues. CDR1 is MNHEY, CDR2 SVGAGI, per germline.

This chain connects TRBV10-1 to TRBJ2-1, with unresolved D. V lost 3 bases to trimming and J lost 5 bases, with 5 bases between them. Germline loops: CDR1 WNHNN, CDR2 SYGVQD (reference sequence). This CDR3 comprises 12 residues. CDR3 sequence (DNA): TGCGCCAGCAGTGACTTCGACAATGAGCAGTTCTTC. This sequence encodes CASSDFDNEQFF.

V is TRBV15 and J is TRBJ2-1; possible D gene TRBD2, 5 bases. This CDR3 comprises 15 residues. The germline V gene has CDR1 LNHNV and CDR2 YYDKDF (reference sequence). V lost 0 bases, J lost 9 bases, and 15 bases lay in between. The DNA for the CDR3 is TGTGCCACCAGCAGAGATAGGGTCGGAGGTGGTGAGCAGTTCTTC. It codes for CATSRDRVGGGEQFF. The entire variable domain, with the rest obtained from reference TRBV15 and TRBJ2-1, is as follows: DAMVIQNPRYQVTQFGKPVTLSCSQTLNHNVMYWYQQKSSQAPKLLFHYYDKDFNNEADTPDNFQSRRPNTSFCFLDIRSPGLGDTAMYLCATSRDRVGGGEQFFGPGTRLTVL.

The gene calls are TRBV7-7 and TRBJ2-1; possibly TRBD2 for D (6 bases). Germline V gives CDR1 SSHAT, CDR2 FNYEAQ (reference sequence). The germline V and J ends were trimmed by 5 bases and 2 bases, with 10 bases remaining between them. The CDR3 has 14 residues. The CDR3 nucleotides read TGTGCCAGCAGCCGGGACTCCACCTACAATGAGCAGTTCTTC. Translating it yields CASSRDSTYNEQFF.

The V gene is TRBV19, the J gene TRBJ1-2; D might be TRBD1 (5 bases). Germline CDR1 is LNHDA and CDR2 is SQIVND (reference sequence). Trimming shortened V by 11 bases and J by 4 bases, and 23 bases separated the two germline ends. This CDR3 has 15 amino acids. The CDR3 DNA reads TGTGCCGCCGGGGGTACGATTCCTACCACCTATGGCTACACCTTC. Amino acids: CAAGGTIPTTYGYTF.